This T cell receptor (beta chain) was profiled in a study of T cell responses to AZD1222 COVID-19 vaccine. Study-level points and caveats: Donors were largely white British and mainly female; clonal diversity was possibly underestimated. Repertoires in all cases were sampled only once the peak T cell response had passed.

About this clone itself: The antigen is not known.

Germline V lookup: CDR1 SGDLS, CDR2 YYNGEE. The trim removed 2 bases at V and 4 bases at J, leaving 12 bases unmatched. This CDR3 is built from 18 residues. The repertoire was sequenced with immunoSEQ multiplex PCR; TCRdb's copy has only in-frame clones and lacks some. The repertoire holds about 200,000 clones, 80% to 95% seen once, with approximately 3.7% in the top ten. The rearrangement uses TRBV9 and TRBJ2-4; TRBD2 matches 10 bases. The source material was peripheral blood, sampled 28 days after the second AZD1222 dose. The sequence came from an adult who received the AZD1222 COVID-19 vaccine. CDR3 DNA sequence: TGTGCCAGCAGCGTTAGACCCCCCGGGACTAGCGAAAAAAACATTCAGTACTTC. Translated, it gives CASSVRPPGTSEKNIQYF.